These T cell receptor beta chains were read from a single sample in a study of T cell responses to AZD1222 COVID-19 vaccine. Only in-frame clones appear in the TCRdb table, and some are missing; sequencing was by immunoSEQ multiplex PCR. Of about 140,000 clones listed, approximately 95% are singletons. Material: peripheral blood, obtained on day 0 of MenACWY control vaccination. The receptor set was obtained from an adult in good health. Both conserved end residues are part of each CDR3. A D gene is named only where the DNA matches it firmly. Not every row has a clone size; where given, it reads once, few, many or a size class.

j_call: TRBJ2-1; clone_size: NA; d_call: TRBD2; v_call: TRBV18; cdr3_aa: CASSPASGTINEQFF; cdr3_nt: TGTGCCAGCTCACCGGCTAGCGGGACCATCAATGAGCAGTTCTTC
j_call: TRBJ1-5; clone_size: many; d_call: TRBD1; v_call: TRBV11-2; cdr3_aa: CASSTGDRQPQHF; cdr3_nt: TGTGCCAGCAGCACCGGGGACAGGCAGCCCCAGCATTTT
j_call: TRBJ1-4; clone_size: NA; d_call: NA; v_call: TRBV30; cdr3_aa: CAWRGRASSQKLFF; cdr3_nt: TGTGCCTGGAGAGGCAGGGCGTCGAGTCAAAAACTGTTTTTT
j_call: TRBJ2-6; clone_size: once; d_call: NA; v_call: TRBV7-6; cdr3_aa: CASSLDPGAGANVLTF; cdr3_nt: TGTGCCAGCAGCTTAGACCCAGGGGCTGGGGCCAACGTCCTGACTTTC
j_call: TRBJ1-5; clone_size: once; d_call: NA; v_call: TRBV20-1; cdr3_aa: CSATDMDFYDQPQHF; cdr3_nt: TGCAGTGCTACTGACATGGACTTTTACGACCAGCCCCAGCATTTT
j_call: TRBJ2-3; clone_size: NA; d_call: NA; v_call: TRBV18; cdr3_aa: CASSPTPRDTQYF; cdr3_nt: TGTGCCAGCTCACCTACCCCCAGGGATACGCAGTATTTT
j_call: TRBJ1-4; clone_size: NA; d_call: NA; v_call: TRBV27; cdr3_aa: CASSLRGREKLFF; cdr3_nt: TGTGCCAGCAGTTTGAGAGGGCGGGAAAAACTGTTTTTT
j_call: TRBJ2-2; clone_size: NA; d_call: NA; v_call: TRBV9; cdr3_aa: CASSVGGNTGELFF; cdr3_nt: TGTGCCAGCAGCGTAGGAGGGAACACCGGGGAGCTGTTTTTT
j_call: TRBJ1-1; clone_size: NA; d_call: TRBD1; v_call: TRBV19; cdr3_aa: CASSLDRSNTEAFF; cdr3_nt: TGTGCCAGTAGCTTGGACAGGAGCAACACTGAAGCTTTCTTT
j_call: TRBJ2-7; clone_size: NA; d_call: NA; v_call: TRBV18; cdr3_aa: CASSRNRDTPYEQYF; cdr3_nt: TGTGCCAGCTCACGGAACCGGGACACCCCCTACGAGCAGTACTTC
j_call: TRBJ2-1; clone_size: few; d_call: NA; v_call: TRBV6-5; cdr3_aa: CASTGYNEQFF; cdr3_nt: TGTGCCAGCACCGGATACAATGAGCAGTTCTTC
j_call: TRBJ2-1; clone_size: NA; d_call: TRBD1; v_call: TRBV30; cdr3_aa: CAWSGDRGPYNEQFF; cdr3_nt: TGTGCCTGGAGCGGGGACAGGGGACCCTACAATGAGCAGTTCTTC
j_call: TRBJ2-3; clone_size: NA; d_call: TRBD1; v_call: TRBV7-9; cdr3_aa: CASSLLRGLTDTQYF; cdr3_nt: TGTGCCAGCAGCCTCTTAAGGGGGCTAACAGATACGCAGTATTTT
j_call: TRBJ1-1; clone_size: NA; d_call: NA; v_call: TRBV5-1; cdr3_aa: CASSLVGYNTEAFF; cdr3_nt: TGCGCCAGCAGCTTGGTCGGGTATAACACTGAAGCTTTCTTT